The 31 T cell receptor beta chains below all came from one sample that was sequenced in a study of cytomegalovirus exposure and HLA in healthy donors. The PCR had 60 Vbeta and 13 Jbeta primers. Libraries were prepared by immunoSEQ multiplex PCR; TCRdb keeps only in-frame clonotypes and omits some of them. The repertoire includes more than 140,000 clones, 75% of them detected once, and around 3.2% sits in the top ten. Sequenced material: PBMCs. The receptors originated from a man aged 35-49 years in good health and CMV-seronegative.

The sample holds one count of this clone. The chain recombines TRBV9 with TRBJ2-5, with D perhaps matching TRBD2 (7 bases). The CDR3 runs to 15 residues. Deletions cut 6 bases from V and 4 bases from J, with 19 bases between. CDR1 is SGDLS and CDR2 is YYNGEE in the germline V gene. CDR3 sequence reads: CASTQGGGRGETQYF. DNA for the CDR3: TGTGCCAGCACCCAGGGAGGGGGAAGAGGAGAGACCCAGTACTTC.

The chain employs TRBV9 and TRBJ2-7, with D possibly TRBD1 on 5 matching bases. The CDR3 is 13 amino acids. Trimming left V 0 bases short and J 3 bases short, with 7 bases between. Per the germline V gene, CDR1 is SGDLS and CDR2 is YYNGEE. CDR3 in DNA: TGTGCCAGCAGCGTAGGGACAAGCTACGAGCAGTACTTC. It is translated as CASSVGTSYEQYF.

This CDR3 reads CSVARGIGEKLFF. The CDR3 DNA follows: TGCAGCGTTGCAAGGGGAATAGGTGAAAAACTGTTTTTT. The chain has TRBV29-1 and TRBJ1-4, with D possibly matching TRBD1 (5 bases). This CDR3 region has 13 residues. V was shortened by 4 bases and J by 7 bases, with 13 bases between the two germline ends. The germline gives CDR1 SQVTM, CDR2 ANQGSEA.

V is TRBV9 and J is TRBJ1-2; D is uncertain. V lost 1 base, J lost 0 bases, and 10 bases lay in between. Germline V gene lookup returns CDR1 SGDLS and CDR2 YYNGEE. This CDR3 has 15 residues. CDR3 DNA: TGTGCCAGCAGCGTAATGAGGGATTCTAACTATGGCTACACCTTC. Translation gives CASSVMRDSNYGYTF.

This clone was found a few times. The chain is built from TRBV2 and TRBJ2-2; unclear D gene. Trimming took 6 bases from V and 5 from J, leaving 10 bases between them. Germline values: CDR1 SNHLY, CDR2 FYNNEI. The CDR3 length is 13 residues. CDR3: CASRTTVTGELFF. DNA of the CDR3: TGTGCCAGCAGGACCACAGTGACCGGGGAGCTGTTTTTT.

This chain links TRBV19 with TRBJ2-3, with a possible D match to TRBD1 (5 bases). This CDR3 has 15 amino acids. Germline CDR1 and CDR2: LNHDA and SQIVND (reference sequence). The V gene lost 3 bases and the J gene lost 1 base, with 11 bases spanning the gap. CDR3 loop: CASSIIQGRTDTQYF. The CDR3, as DNA: TGTGCCAGTAGTATCATCCAGGGCCGCACAGATACGCAGTATTTT.

This chain uses TRBV5-1 with TRBJ2-7, with TRBD1 matching over 8 bases. This CDR3 has 14 residues. The V gene end was trimmed by 3 bases and the J gene end by 5 bases; junction bases not matched to a gene: 7. CDR1 is SGHRS and CDR2 is YFSETQ in the germline V gene. The CDR3 nucleotides are TGCGCCAGCAGCTCCGGACAGGGAATCCACGAGCAGTACTTC. Translating gives CASSSGQGIHEQYF.

This sequence joins TRBV4-1 and TRBJ2-2; D might be TRBD2 (6 bases). The V gene lost 1 base and the J gene lost 1 base, with 19 bases spanning the gap. The CDR3 sequence is 19 residues long. The germline CDR1 and CDR2 sequences are MGHRA and YSYEKL. CDR3 region: CASSQVGFEAGQNTGELFF. In DNA form, the CDR3 reads TGCGCCAGCAGCCAAGTGGGGTTTGAGGCGGGGCAGAACACCGGGGAGCTGTTTTTT.

The gene calls are TRBV5-4 and TRBJ1-3; no clear D. The CDR3 consists of 15 residues. V was pared by 1 base and J by 2 bases, with 10 bases between. The germline V gene encodes CDR1 SGHNT and CDR2 YYREEE (reference sequence). This CDR3 reads CASSLSMSAGNTIYF. CDR3 coding DNA: TGTGCCAGCAGCTTGTCCATGTCGGCTGGAAACACCATATATTTT.

The chain is built from TRBV29-1 and TRBJ2-2; D is unclear. The germline V gene encodes CDR1 SQVTM and CDR2 ANQGSEA. CDR3 length: 14 amino acids. Trimming pared 3 bases from V and 2 bases from J, leaving 10 bases between. CDR3 in DNA: TGCAGCGTTGAGACACCTCGTAACACCGGGGAGCTGTTTTTT. Encoded protein: CSVETPRNTGELFF.

V and J are TRBV6-6 and TRBJ2-7; 8 bases match TRBD1. From germline, CDR1 is MNHNY and CDR2 SVGAGI (reference sequence). CDR3 size: 12 residues. V lost 5 bases to trimming and J lost 6 bases; unmatched junction nucleotides: 3. For the CDR3, the DNA is TGTGCCAGCAGTAACCAGGGGGCCGAGCAGTACTTC. It is translated as CASSNQGAEQYF.

The genes are TRBV6-5 and TRBJ1-4, with D perhaps TRBD1 (5 bases). This CDR3 is 14 amino acids long. Germline loops: CDR1 MNHEY, CDR2 SVGAGI. V was clipped by 6 bases and J by 8 bases, with 16 bases between them. As DNA, the CDR3 is TGTGCCAGCAGGGTGGACACCCTGGGGGAAAAACTGTTTTTT. It is translated as CASRVDTLGEKLFF.

The chain has TRBV5-1 and TRBJ1-4, with D tentatively TRBD1 (6 bases). The ends were cut back, 2 bases at V and 4 bases at J, with 6 bases in the middle. CDR1 and CDR2 (germline): SGHRS, YFSETQ. The CDR3 runs to 13 residues. CDR3 DNA: TGCGCCAGCAGCTTACAGGGTAATGAAAAACTGTTTTTT. Translated, it gives CASSLQGNEKLFF.

This clone appeared a single time. The chain couples TRBV28 to TRBJ1-3; possibly TRBD1 for D (6 bases). The germline V and J ends were trimmed by 4 bases and 0 bases, with 10 bases remaining between them. The CDR3 has 15 residues. Germline lookup yields CDR1 MDHEN and CDR2 SYDVKM. The CDR3 loop reads CASSSDSSSGNTIYF. In DNA, the CDR3 is TGTGCCAGCAGTTCGGACAGTTCCTCTGGAAACACCATATATTTT.

The chain combines TRBV15 with TRBJ2-7; the match to TRBD1 covers 7 bases. Trimming at V came to 1 base and at J to 0 bases, leaving 0 bases not matched to a gene. Germline lookup yields CDR1 LNHNV and CDR2 YYDKDF (reference sequence). The CDR3 is made up of 14 amino acids. The CDR3 DNA reads as TGTGCCACCAGCAGAGGGGACAGCTCCTACGAGCAGTACTTC. It codes for CATSRGDSSYEQYF.

This rearrangement joins TRBV9 to TRBJ2-2, with a tentative D call TRBD2 (5 bases). V was shortened by 7 bases and J by 4 bases, with 14 bases between the two germline ends. This CDR3 spans 14 amino acids. CDR1 and CDR2 from the germline V gene are SGDLS and YYNGEE. CDR3 DNA sequence: TGTGCCAGCTCCCTAGCAGTCCTCACCGGGGAGCTGTTTTTT. Protein: CASSLAVLTGELFF.

This chain links TRBV7-3 with TRBJ1-2; 10 bases map to TRBD1. Germline V gene sequence: CDR1 SGHTA, CDR2 FQGTGA. CDR3 length: 15 amino acids. The trim removed 5 bases at V and 5 bases at J, leaving 8 bases unmatched. The CDR3: CASSASGTGDYGYTF. CDR3 DNA: TGTGCCAGCAGCGCATCCGGGACAGGGGATTATGGCTACACCTTC.

The rearrangement links TRBV5-5 to TRBJ1-4; possibly TRBD1 for D (6 bases). V lost 2 bases, J lost 8 bases, and 19 bases lay in between. The CDR3 runs to 16 residues. The germline V gene has CDR1 SGHKS and CDR2 YYEKEE (reference sequence). In nucleotides, the CDR3 is TGTGCCAGCAGCTTCGGGGACACCTATCTGGGCGAAAAACTGTTTTTT. As protein: CASSFGDTYLGEKLFF.

Only a few counts were recorded for this clone. V gene TRBV7-3 combines with J gene TRBJ2-7, with TRBD2 identical over 11 bases. Looked up from germline, CDR1 is SGHTA and CDR2 is FQGTGA. The V and J ends lost 5 bases and 2 bases, in that order; junction bases with no gene match: 5. The CDR3 has 15 amino acids. Written as DNA, the CDR3 is TGTGCCAGCAGCATTAGCGGGGGGGATCCCTACGAGCAGTACTTC. Amino acid sequence: CASSISGGDPYEQYF. Full variable domain (outside the CDR3, taken from reference TRBV7-3 and TRBJ2-7): GAGVSQTPSNKVTEKGKYVELRCDPISGHTALYWYRQSLGQGPEFLIYFQGTGAADDSGLPNDRFFAVRPEGSVSTLKIQRTERGDSAVYLCASSISGGDPYEQYFGPGTRLTVT.

V usage is TRBV2 and J usage is TRBJ1-5; 7 positions match TRBD1. This CDR3 is 17 amino acids long. The germline V gene encodes CDR1 SNHLY and CDR2 FYNNEI. With 3 bases clipped from V and 4 bases from J, the junction kept 12 bases outside the gene matches. The CDR3 loop is CASSEVRTGEFNQPQHF. CDR3 nucleotides: TGTGCCAGCAGTGAGGTCCGTACAGGGGAATTTAATCAGCCCCAGCATTTT.

V gene TRBV2 combines with J gene TRBJ2-3; D is perhaps TRBD1 (5 bases). Trimming removed 6 bases at V and 8 bases at J, with 18 bases between. Per germline, CDR1 SNHLY and CDR2 FYNNEI. This CDR3 comprises 14 residues. The CDR3 spells CASRNGPQGVTQYF. The CDR3 DNA reads TGTGCCAGCAGAAATGGCCCCCAAGGGGTTACGCAGTATTTT.

Worth noting for this clone: This sample includes further DNA sequences coding for the same CDR3. This chain links TRBV5-1 with TRBJ2-5; D perhaps matches TRBD1 (6 bases). The CDR3 consists of 15 residues. Germline-derived CDR1 and CDR2 are SGHRS and YFSETQ. With 6 bases removed from V and 0 bases from J, the gap between germline ends came to 15 bases. Written as DNA, the CDR3 is TGCGCCAGCACCTTCACAGGGCTGTACCAAGAGACCCAGTACTTC. It is translated as CASTFTGLYQETQYF. The full variable domain, completed using reference TRBV5-1 and TRBJ2-5, is KAGVTQTPRYLIKTRGQQVTLSCSPISGHRSVSWYQQTPGQGLQFLFEYFSETQRNKGNFPGRFSGRQFSNSRSEMNVSTLELGDSALYLCASTFTGLYQETQYFGPGTRLLVL.

The chain uses TRBV7-3 and TRBJ2-1; 9 nucleotides match TRBD2. This CDR3 spans 15 amino acids. Trimming removed 2 bases from V and 4 bases from J; junction bases left unmatched: 3. Germline V gene lookup returns CDR1 SGHTA and CDR2 FQGTGA. The CDR3 loop is CASSLAGGPYNEQFF. CDR3 DNA sequence: TGTGCCAGCAGCTTAGCGGGGGGGCCTTACAATGAGCAGTTCTTC.

V usage is TRBV11-2 and J usage is TRBJ2-1; 8 bases are shared with TRBD2. CDR1 and CDR2 (germline): SGHAT, FQNNGV. The V and J ends lost 3 bases and 0 bases, in that order; junction bases with no gene match: 10. The CDR3 length is 18 residues. The DNA of the CDR3 is TGTGCCAGCAGCTTTTATGCGAGCGGGGGAAGCTCCTACAATGAGCAGTTCTTC. Amino acids: CASSFYASGGSSYNEQFF.

Points on this clone: A read error is likely, as this CDR3 ends without the conserved phenylalanine or tryptophan. The chain carries TRBV5-6 and TRBJ1-5; D possibly corresponds to TRBD1 (6 bases). The germline V gene has CDR1 SGHDT and CDR2 YYEEEE. Trimming removed 2 bases at V and 0 bases at J, with 15 bases between. This CDR3 is built from 17 residues. CDR3 coding DNA: TGTGCCAGCAGCTTTCGCCGGGACACCATTAGCAATCAGCCCCAGCATGTT. Its translation: CASSFRRDTISNQPQHV.

The chain joins TRBV15 to TRBJ2-5; D is undetermined. The CDR3 spans 14 residues. V dropped 6 bases and J dropped 2 bases, with 13 bases sitting between them. CDR1 and CDR2 from the germline V gene are LNHNV and YYDKDF (reference sequence). The CDR3 region is CATRLGTAQETQYF. The CDR3 coding sequence is TGTGCCACCAGACTTGGAACAGCACAAGAGACCCAGTACTTC.

This chain connects TRBV18 to TRBJ2-3; TRBD1 aligns across 9 bases. Germline CDR1 KGHSH, CDR2 LQKENI. The CDR3 is 17 residues long. The J segment lost 1 base and the V segment lost 3 bases, leaving 8 bases of the junction unmatched. The CDR3 DNA reads TGTGCCAGCTCACCGCGGGGACAGGGAGGGGGCACAGATACGCAGTATTTT. Translating it yields CASSPRGQGGGTDTQYF.

V and J are TRBV15 and TRBJ2-5, with D uncertain. V was shortened by 11 bases and J by 5 bases, with 12 bases between the two germline ends. The length of the CDR3 is 11 residues. Germline V gene lookup returns CDR1 LNHNV and CDR2 YYDKDF (reference sequence). The DNA for the CDR3 is TGTGCCCAAAACATCGGGGAGACCCAGTACTTC. It is translated as CAQNIGETQYF. Full variable domain (rest looked up from reference TRBV15 and TRBJ2-5): DAMVIQNPRYQVTQFGKPVTLSCSQTLNHNVMYWYQQKSSQAPKLLFHYYDKDFNNEADTPDNFQSRRPNTSFCFLDIRSPGLGDTAMYLCAQNIGETQYFGPGTRLLVL.

The chain is built from TRBV10-3 and TRBJ1-1, with 7 bases lining up with TRBD1. The junction had 7 bases not matched to a gene; V was cut back by 4 bases and J by 5 bases. Looked up from germline, CDR1 is ENHRY and CDR2 is SYGVKD. The CDR3 is 14 amino acids. CDR3 nucleotide sequence: TGTGCCATCAGTGCCTCAGGGGGAGATACTGAAGCTTTCTTT. It yields the protein CAISASGGDTEAFF.

The J gene is TRBJ1-1, the V gene TRBV5-8, with D uncertain. CDR3 size: 13 residues. V lost 2 bases, J lost 1 base, and 6 bases lay in between. Germline V gene sequence: CDR1 SGHTS, CDR2 YDEGEE. The CDR3 reads CASSLQRNTEAFF. CDR3 DNA sequence: TGTGCCAGCAGCTTACAGAGGAACACTGAAGCTTTCTTT.

V and J are TRBV7-2 and TRBJ2-2; D not certain. This CDR3 is 11 amino acids long. Germline V gives CDR1 SGHTA, CDR2 FQGNSA. The V end was cut by 3 bases, the J end by 6 bases, with 2 bases between. This CDR3 reads CASSFAGELFF. CDR3 in DNA: TGTGCCAGCAGCTTCGCCGGGGAGCTGTTTTTT.